The 21 T cell receptor beta chains reported below all come from one sample, sequenced in a study of T cells in lung cancer brain metastases (dated by TCRdb to the late 2010s). Library creation used the immunoSEQ multiplex PCR assay. TCRdb stores this immuneACCESS table with in-frame sequences only. Part of the clones is absent; in the studies checked, under half of the shortfall reflects unresolved V genes, and no reason is known for the rest. The table for this sample lists about 1,500 clones; about nine tenths of them were counted only once. The ten top clones hold around 6.3% of the sample. The sample was tumor tissue from a brain metastasis. Read against the paper, the sample's cell subset or site label means: paired resected brain metastasis. The receptors were sampled from a man between 60 and 70 years old with non-small cell lung cancer that had spread to the brain.

The V gene is TRBV6-1, the J gene TRBJ2-1; no firm D call. Germline V gene lookup returns CDR1 MNHNS and CDR2 SASEGT. The V end was cut by 5 bases, the J end by 8 bases, with 10 bases between. The length of the CDR3 is 12 residues. The DNA for the CDR3 is TGTGCCAGCAGTTCCCGGATAGATGAGCAGTTCTTC. Protein sequence: CASSSRIDEQFF.

This sequence joins TRBV29-1 and TRBJ2-7, with 7 bases lining up with TRBD1. The CDR3 extends over 14 amino acids. The germline V gene has CDR1 SQVTM and CDR2 ANQGSEA. V trimming: 1 base; J trimming: 2 bases; junction bases outside the gene matches: 5. For the CDR3, the DNA is TGCAGCGTTGAAGTCGTGGGACAGCCCTACGAGCAGTACTTC. This translates into CSVEVVGQPYEQYF.

The rearrangement uses TRBV18 and TRBJ1-4; 8 bases fit TRBD1. Germline V gives CDR1 KGHSH, CDR2 LQKENI. This CDR3 region has 13 residues. Germline trimming cut 5 bases from V and 7 bases from J; bases unmatched to any gene: 3. DNA of the CDR3: TGTGCCAGCTCATTGGACAGGGCTGAAAAACTGTTTTTT. Translated: CASSLDRAEKLFF.

The chain recombines TRBV30 with TRBJ2-5, with D perhaps TRBD2 (5 bases). The CDR3 spans 14 residues. Trimming removed 0 bases at V and 5 bases at J, with 13 bases between. The germline gives CDR1 GTSNPN, CDR2 SVGIG (reference sequence). CDR3 residues: CAWSVPGVRETQYF. CDR3 DNA: TGTGCCTGGAGTGTACCCGGGGTACGGGAGACCCAGTACTTC.

The gene calls are TRBV14 and TRBJ2-1; D gene uncertain. Germline V gene lookup returns CDR1 SGHDN and CDR2 FVKESK. Deletions cut 0 bases from V and 0 bases from J, with 9 bases between. This CDR3 comprises 16 residues. CDR3 sequence reads: CASSQDMGSSYNEQFF. The CDR3 DNA follows: TGTGCCAGCAGCCAAGATATGGGATCCTCCTACAATGAGCAGTTCTTC.

This chain connects TRBV6-5 to TRBJ1-3, with D unclear. Germline CDR1 is MNHEY and CDR2 is SVGAGI. The CDR3 is 14 amino acids. V lost 1 base and J lost 4, with 8 bases in between. The CDR3 loop is CASSYFAEGNTIYF. The CDR3 nucleotides read TGTGCCAGCAGTTACTTTGCGGAGGGAAACACCATATATTTT.

This chain connects TRBV5-1 to TRBJ1-2; no clear D gene. V was shortened by 6 bases and J by 2 bases, with 11 bases between the two germline ends. This CDR3 has 13 amino acids. Germline V CDR1 and CDR2: SGHRS, YFSETQ. The CDR3: CASNLDANYGYTF. CDR3 in DNA: TGCGCCAGCAACCTCGACGCAAACTATGGCTACACCTTC.

The rearrangement joins TRBV6-5 to TRBJ1-2, with TRBD1 matching 8 bases. This CDR3 is built from 11 residues. V lost 10 bases and J lost 6; bases outside the gene matches: 4. CDR1 MNHEY and CDR2 SVGAGI come from the germline V gene. CDR3 loop: CATRQGNGYTF. CDR3 in DNA: TGTGCCACCCGACAGGGGAATGGCTACACCTTC.

The V and J genes are TRBV18 and TRBJ2-5, with D perhaps assigned TRBD1 or TRBD2 (5 bases each). CDR1 is KGHSH and CDR2 is LQKENI in the germline V gene. The CDR3 loop spans 16 amino acids. V was clipped by 2 bases and J by 1 base, with 14 bases between them. The chain's CDR3 is CASSPRRTRGQETQYF. The CDR3 DNA follows: TGTGCCAGCTCACCAAGGAGGACAAGGGGCCAAGAGACCCAGTACTTC.

This sequence joins TRBV5-1 and TRBJ1-1; D remains ambiguous. CDR3 length: 15 amino acids. The V gene's germline CDR1 is SGHRS and CDR2 YFSETQ. Trimming shortened V by 0 bases and J by 5 bases, and 14 bases separated the two germline ends. The CDR3 sequence is CASSLAYGRRTEAFF. CDR3 nucleotide sequence: TGCGCCAGCAGCTTGGCCTACGGCAGGAGAACTGAAGCTTTCTTT.

The genes are TRBV5-1 and TRBJ1-1; 7 bases line up with TRBD1. V was pared by 4 bases and J by 1 base, with 7 bases of the junction left unmatched. CDR3 length: 15 amino acids. Germline assignment: CDR1 SGHRS and CDR2 YFSETQ. This CDR3 reads CASSRGGGENTEAFF. In DNA form, the CDR3 reads TGCGCCAGCAGCCGCGGAGGGGGCGAGAACACTGAAGCTTTCTTT.

The rearrangement joins TRBV10-2 to TRBJ2-7, with D perhaps matching TRBD1 (5 bases). The CDR3 spans 15 residues. V was shortened by 2 bases and J by 7 bases, with 18 bases between the two germline ends. Germline CDR1 WSHSY, CDR2 SAAADI. The CDR3 protein is CASSELGQASGEQYF. Written as DNA, the CDR3 is TGCGCCAGCAGTGAGCTAGGACAAGCTTCTGGGGAGCAGTACTTC.

This chain connects TRBV5-1 to TRBJ1-3, with 8 bases lining up with TRBD1. The V gene's germline CDR1 is SGHRS and CDR2 YFSETQ. The CDR3 loop spans 16 amino acids. With 7 bases clipped from V and 0 bases from J, the junction kept 9 bases outside the gene matches. DNA for the CDR3: TGCGCCAGCTCGCTCTGGACAGGGCTCTCTGGAAACACCATATATTTT. This encodes CASSLWTGLSGNTIYF.

This clone appeared once. The junction and the germline gene differ at one end; a read error may be behind it. This chain joins TRBV10-3 and TRBJ2-1; 9 nucleotides agree with TRBD1. Germline lookup yields CDR1 ENHRY and CDR2 SYGVKD. The CDR3 totals 16 residues. Here the CDR3 reads CAISESGTGGGNEQFF. CDR3 in DNA: TGTGCCATTAGTGAGTCGGGAACAGGGGGCGGGAATGAGCAGTTCTTC.

The chain has TRBV18 and TRBJ2-7; a possible D gene is TRBD1 (6 bases). V was trimmed by 5 bases and J by 2 bases, leaving 19 bases between them. There are 16 residues in the CDR3. Germline CDR1 KGHSH, CDR2 LQKENI. The CDR3 sequence: CASSSYGTPIPYEQYF. CDR3 sequence (DNA): TGTGCCAGCTCATCGTACGGGACACCGATTCCCTACGAGCAGTACTTC.

The genes are TRBV5-1 and TRBJ2-5; possible D gene TRBD2, 6 bases. The CDR3 has 14 residues. Per germline, CDR1 SGHRS and CDR2 YFSETQ. Between the trimmed V and J ends, which lost 1 base and 1 base, there was a span of 8 bases. CDR3 loop: CASSLWGVQETQYF. CDR3 DNA sequence: TGCGCCAGCAGCTTGTGGGGGGTCCAAGAGACCCAGTACTTC.

V and J are TRBV18 and TRBJ2-5, with TRBD2 matching over 8 bases. The length of the CDR3 is 14 residues. V lost 5 bases to trimming and J lost 5 bases; unmatched junction nucleotides: 7. Germline CDR1 KGHSH, CDR2 LQKENI. The chain's CDR3 is CASSRAGAVETQYF. CDR3 bases: TGTGCCAGCTCAAGAGCGGGAGCTGTCGAGACCCAGTACTTC.

This clone has a handful of counts. J is TRBJ2-7 and V is TRBV30; tentatively, D is TRBD1 (5 bases). The germline V gene has CDR1 GTSNPN and CDR2 SVGIG (reference sequence). V was pared by 3 bases and J by 5 bases, with 14 bases between. The CDR3 covers 13 residues. The CDR3 region has the DNA TGTGCCTGGAGGAACAGGAACCTCCACGAGCAGTACTTC. Translating gives CAWRNRNLHEQYF.

The V call is TRBV2, the J call TRBJ2-7, with TRBD2 as a possible D gene (6 bases). The CDR3 covers 14 residues. Trimming took off 6 bases at V and 3 bases at J, with 15 bases between the two ends. Per germline, CDR1 SNHLY and CDR2 FYNNEI. CDR3 sequence (DNA): TGTGCCAGCAGCTTGTCGGGACTGGGCTACGAGCAGTACTTC. This gives the protein CASSLSGLGYEQYF.

The chain recombines TRBV30 with TRBJ1-3; D call uncertain. CDR1 GTSNPN and CDR2 SVGIG come from the germline V gene (reference sequence). Trimming took off 3 bases at V and 0 bases at J, with 15 bases between the two ends. The CDR3 loop spans 16 amino acids. CDR3 in amino acids: CAWRKTAEFSGNTIYF. CDR3 nucleotide sequence: TGTGCCTGGAGGAAAACGGCGGAATTCTCTGGAAACACCATATATTTT.

J is TRBJ2-3 and V is TRBV14; D possibly uses TRBD1 or TRBD2 (5 bases each). Trimming left V 4 bases short and J 1 base short, with 9 bases between. The CDR3 has 14 amino acids. Germline V gene data show CDR1 as SGHDN and CDR2 as FVKESK. CDR3 region: CASSLWDGTDTQYF. Here the CDR3 DNA reads TGTGCCAGCAGCCTCTGGGACGGCACAGATACGCAGTATTTT.